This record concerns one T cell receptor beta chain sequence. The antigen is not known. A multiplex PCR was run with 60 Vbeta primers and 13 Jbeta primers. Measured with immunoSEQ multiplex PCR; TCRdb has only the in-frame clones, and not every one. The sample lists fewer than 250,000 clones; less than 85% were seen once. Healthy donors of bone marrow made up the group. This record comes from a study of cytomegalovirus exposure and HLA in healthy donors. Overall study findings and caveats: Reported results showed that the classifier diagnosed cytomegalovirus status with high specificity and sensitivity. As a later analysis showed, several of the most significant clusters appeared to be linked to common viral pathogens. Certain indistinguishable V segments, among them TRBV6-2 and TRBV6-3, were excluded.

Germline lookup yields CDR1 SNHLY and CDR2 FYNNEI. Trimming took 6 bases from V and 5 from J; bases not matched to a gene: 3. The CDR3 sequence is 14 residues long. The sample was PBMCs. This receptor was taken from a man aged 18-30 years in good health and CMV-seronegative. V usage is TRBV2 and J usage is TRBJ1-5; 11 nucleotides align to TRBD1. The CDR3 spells CASRGQGVDQPQHF. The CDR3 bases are TGTGCCAGCAGGGGACAGGGGGTCGATCAGCCCCAGCATTTT.